The 20 T cell receptor beta chains below come from one sample, sequenced in a study of blood T cells in healthy people across ages. The use of a sample-barcoded 5' primer and a J-beta primer mix characterized a second PCR of roughly 6 to 11 cycles. Each CDR3 protein is one row after TCRdb ran MiXCR on the 5' RACE reads. Of hundreds of thousands of distinct CDR3 sequences in the sample, roughly 21% were seen once. Sequences were obtained from blood. The receptor set was obtained from a man between 65 and 79 years old in good health.

This chain joins TRBV20-1 and TRBJ2-5, with 11 bases lining up with TRBD2. This CDR3 has 12 amino acids. The V gene's germline CDR1 is DFQATT and CDR2 SNEGSKA (reference sequence). V shed 5 bases, J shed 11 bases, and the junction held 7 bases outside the gene matches. CDR3 sequence reads: CSAGLAGGEQYF. CDR3 bases: TGCAGTGCTGGACTAGCGGGTGGAGAGCAGTACTTC.

The DNA for the CDR3 is TGTGCCAGCAGCGTACAGGTCGGCGGGGAGCGGGAGCAGTTCTTC. Translated, it gives CASSVQVGGEREQFF. The chain recombines TRBV7-6 with TRBJ2-1; D possibly corresponds to TRBD2 (6 bases). The CDR3 extends over 15 amino acids. Trimming pared 5 bases from V and 10 bases from J, leaving 21 bases between. The germline CDR1 and CDR2 sequences are SGHVS and FNYEAQ.

This clonotype was picked up a small number of times. The V call is TRBV3-1, the J call TRBJ2-1, with a tentative D call TRBD2 (6 bases). Trimming took off 0 bases at V and 3 bases at J, with 12 bases between the two ends. Germline CDR1 reads LGHDT; CDR2 reads YNNKEL (reference sequence). The CDR3 runs to 16 residues. The CDR3 DNA is TGTGCCAGCAGCCAAGATGCGGGACTTCTCTACAATGAGCAGTTCTTC. This gives the protein CASSQDAGLLYNEQFF.

The chain couples TRBV6-5 to TRBJ2-2; 8 nucleotides align to TRBD1. J gave up 4 bases and V 6 bases, and 4 bases lay outside the gene matches. The CDR3 runs 14 residues. Germline CDR1 and CDR2: MNHEY and SVGAGI. The CDR3 DNA sequence: TGTGCCAGCAGGAAGGGACAGGCCACCGGGGAGCTGTTTTTT. It codes for CASRKGQATGELFF.

The V and J genes are TRBV12-3 or TRBV12-4 and TRBJ1-3, with a weak D call TRBD1 (5 bases). V was pared by 2 bases and J by 0 bases, with 8 bases between. This CDR3 is built from 15 residues. CDR3 sequence reads: CASSLRGNSGNTIYF. As DNA, the CDR3 is TGTGCCAGCAGTTTACGGGGGAACTCTGGAAACACCATATATTTT.

CDR3 residues: CASSPIRTSGRYEQYF. Written as DNA, the CDR3 is TGTGCCAGCAGTCCTATTAGGACTAGCGGGAGGTACGAGCAGTACTTC. The chain employs TRBV6-1 and TRBJ2-7; TRBD2 matches at 14 bases. The V and J ends lost 5 bases and 4 bases, in that order; junction bases with no gene match: 7. Germline-derived CDR1 and CDR2 are MNHNS and SASEGT. The CDR3 loop spans 16 amino acids.

The rearrangement links TRBV9 to TRBJ1-4; 9 positions match TRBD1. Germline V lookup: CDR1 SGDLS, CDR2 YYNGEE. The CDR3 sequence is 15 residues long. After removal of 4 bases from V and 8 bases from J, the junction contained 9 bases not matched to a gene. The CDR3 region has the DNA TGTGCCAGCAGCCCGGGACAGGGTAACGGGGAAAAACTGTTTTTT. Translated, it gives CASSPGQGNGEKLFF.

The chain joins TRBV27 to TRBJ1-5; 7 bases fit TRBD1. Germline-derived CDR1 and CDR2 are MNHEY and SMNVEV (reference sequence). The CDR3 has 14 residues. V was pared by 6 bases and J by 4 bases, with 6 bases of the junction left unmatched. This chain's CDR3 is CASRPGQHNQPQHF. The CDR3 DNA reads as TGTGCCAGCAGACCGGGACAGCATAATCAGCCCCAGCATTTT.

This chain links TRBV29-1 with TRBJ1-1; 8 bases are a match to TRBD1. The CDR3 loop spans 12 amino acids. Germline loops: CDR1 SQVTM, CDR2 ANQGSEA. V lost 0 bases, J lost 12 bases, and 6 bases stayed unmatched. CDR3 protein: CSVEDRGQESFF. The CDR3 bases are TGCAGCGTTGAAGATCGGGGACAGGAATCTTTCTTT.

The genes are TRBV5-4 and TRBJ1-4; D perhaps matches TRBD1 (5 bases). The germline V and J ends were trimmed by 3 bases and 3 bases, with 12 bases remaining between them. Germline V gene sequence: CDR1 SGHNT, CDR2 YYREEE (reference sequence). The CDR3 consists of 15 residues. CDR3 sequence: CASSSGGPPNEKLFF. CDR3 in DNA: TGTGCCAGCAGCTCGGGGGGACCTCCTAATGAAAAACTGTTTTTT.

This clonotype was observed a few times. The chain couples TRBV10-3 to TRBJ2-5; maybe TRBD2 (5 bases). Deletions cut 6 bases from V and 3 bases from J, with 11 bases between. The CDR3 loop spans 13 amino acids. Germline CDR1 is ENHRY and CDR2 is SYGVKD. The CDR3 loop reads CAISSLGKETQYF. Here the CDR3 DNA reads TGTGCCATCAGCTCACTCGGGAAAGAGACCCAGTACTTC.

This clonotype appeared a few times. The gene calls are TRBV5-1 and TRBJ2-2; 15 positions agree with TRBD2. Looked up from germline, CDR1 is SGHRS and CDR2 is YFSETQ. This CDR3 is built from 18 residues. Germline trimming cut 4 bases from V and 1 base from J; bases unmatched to any gene: 5. CDR3: CASSPGTSGRLNTGELFF. For the CDR3, the DNA is TGCGCCAGCAGCCCCGGGACTAGCGGGAGGCTGAACACCGGGGAGCTGTTTTTT.

This clonotype was picked up a small number of times. An end of the junction does not agree with germline; a read error may underlie this. The CDR3 nucleotides read TGCAGTGCTAGCCCGGGTTTCGGCAATGAAGAACTGTTTTTT. This gives the protein CSASPGFGNEELFF. The rearrangement links TRBV20-1 to TRBJ1-4; D gene uncertain. CDR3 size: 14 residues. Germline V gene lookup returns CDR1 DFQATT and CDR2 SNEGSKA (reference sequence).

This clonotype was seen a few times. The V and J genes are TRBV6-5 and TRBJ2-7; 13 bases are a match to TRBD2. The germline gives CDR1 MNHEY, CDR2 SVGAGI. Germline trimming cut 2 bases from V and 3 bases from J; bases unmatched to any gene: 7. The CDR3 sequence is 17 residues long. CDR3 nucleotide sequence: TGTGCCAGCAGTTACGGGACTAGCGGGACGACGGTCTACGAGCAGTACTTC. This translates into CASSYGTSGTTVYEQYF.

The V call is TRBV29-1, the J call TRBJ2-5; no firm D call. Between the trimmed V and J ends, which lost 4 bases and 10 bases, there was a span of 16 bases. This CDR3 comprises 12 residues. Germline-derived CDR1 and CDR2 are SQVTM and ANQGSEA. The DNA for the CDR3 is TGCAGCGTTGCGAGCAGTAGCTGGGACCAGTACTTC. Translated: CSVASSSWDQYF.

J is TRBJ2-5 and V is TRBV30, with a tentative D call TRBD2 (5 bases). The V end was cut by 0 bases, the J end by 4 bases, with 9 bases between. Germline loops: CDR1 GTSNPN, CDR2 SVGIG (reference sequence). The CDR3 spans 13 residues. The CDR3 region is CAWSVRTSETQYF. The CDR3 DNA sequence: TGTGCCTGGAGTGTAAGGACTTCAGAGACCCAGTACTTC.

This clonotype was observed many times. CDR3 in DNA: TGTGCCAGCTATAGACAGGGAGGAGGAGAGACCCAGTACTTC. Amino acids: CASYRQGGGETQYF. The gene calls are TRBV7-9 and TRBJ2-5; D may be TRBD1 (7 bases). This CDR3 spans 14 amino acids. V gave up 8 bases and J gave up 4 bases, with 17 bases separating them. Germline values: CDR1 SEHNR, CDR2 FQNEAQ (reference sequence).

V and J are TRBV9 and TRBJ2-1, with D perhaps matching TRBD1 (8 bases). Looked up from germline, CDR1 is SGDLS and CDR2 is YYNGEE. Trimming cost V 0 bases and J 4 bases, with 14 bases left between them. The CDR3 totals 16 residues. The CDR3 here is CASSVGSQGGYNEQFF. CDR3 in DNA: TGTGCCAGCAGCGTAGGGTCACAGGGGGGGTACAATGAGCAGTTCTTC.

This clonotype was detected a few times. The gene calls are TRBV9 and TRBJ2-1; 7 positions match TRBD2. This CDR3 spans 14 amino acids. Per the germline V gene, CDR1 is SGDLS and CDR2 is YYNGEE. After removal of 0 bases from V and 7 bases from J, the junction contained 4 bases not matched to a gene. DNA of the CDR3: TGTGCCAGCAGCGTAGAAGCGGGAAGAAATGAGCAGTTCTTC. Its translation: CASSVEAGRNEQFF. The full variable domain, with the rest looked up from reference TRBV9 and TRBJ2-1, is DSGVTQTPKHLITATGQRVTLRCSPRSGDLSVYWYQQSLDQGLQFLIQYYNGEERAKGNILERFSAQQFPDLHSELNLSSLELGDSALYFCASSVEAGRNEQFFGPGTRLTVL.

This clonotype was detected a few times. The J gene is TRBJ1-6, the V gene TRBV3-1; D uncertain. The CDR3 runs 14 residues. Trimming took 5 bases from V and 5 from J, leaving 10 bases between them. Germline values: CDR1 LGHDT, CDR2 YNNKEL (reference sequence). CDR3 bases: TGTGCCAGCAGCTACCTGGGCGATAATTCACCCCTCCACTTT. It encodes CASSYLGDNSPLHF.